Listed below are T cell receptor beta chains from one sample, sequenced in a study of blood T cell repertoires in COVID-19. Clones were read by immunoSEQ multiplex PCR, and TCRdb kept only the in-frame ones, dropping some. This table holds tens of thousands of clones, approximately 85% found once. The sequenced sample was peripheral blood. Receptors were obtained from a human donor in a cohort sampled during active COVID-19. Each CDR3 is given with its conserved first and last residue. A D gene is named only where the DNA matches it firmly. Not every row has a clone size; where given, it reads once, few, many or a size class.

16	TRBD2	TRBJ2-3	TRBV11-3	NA	TGTGCCAGCAGCCCTTGGACAGCGGGGGCCACAGATACGCAGTATTTT	CASSPWTAGATDTQYF
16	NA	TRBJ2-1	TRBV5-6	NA	TGTGCCAGCAGCTTCAGGTCAGCGGCGTTTAACAATGAGCAGTTCTTC	CASSFRSAAFNNEQFF
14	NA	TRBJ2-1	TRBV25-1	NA	TGTGCCAGCAGGTTGGGAGGTAGCTACAATGAGCAGTTCTTC	CASRLGGSYNEQFF
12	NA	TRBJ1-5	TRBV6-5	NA	TGTGCCAGTACAGGGCTTAATCAGCCCCAGCATTTT	CASTGLNQPQHF
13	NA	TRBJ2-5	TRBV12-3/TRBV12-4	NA	TGTGCCAGCAGTTTTACGGGGCAAGAGACCCAGTACTTC	CASSFTGQETQYF
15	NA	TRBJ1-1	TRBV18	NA	TGTGCCAGCTCACCGTCGACAGGCCGGAACACTGAAGCTTTCTTT	CASSPSTGRNTEAFF
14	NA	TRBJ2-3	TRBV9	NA	TGTGCCAGCAGCTTGGGGCTTTACACAGATACGCAGTATTTT	CASSLGLYTDTQYF
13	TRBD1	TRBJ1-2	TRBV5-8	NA	TGTGCCAGCACCCTGGGACAGCTGCTAGGCTACACCTTC	CASTLGQLLGYTF
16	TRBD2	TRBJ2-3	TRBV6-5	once	TGTGCCAGCAGTTATTCAAGCGGGACTACCACAGATACGCAGTATTTT	CASSYSSGTTTDTQYF
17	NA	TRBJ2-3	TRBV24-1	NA	TGTGCCACCAGTCCCTTAGGAGGGAACCCTAGCACAGATACGCAGTATTTT	CATSPLGGNPSTDTQYF
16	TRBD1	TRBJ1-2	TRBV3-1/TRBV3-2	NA	TGTGCCAGCAGCCGGGACAGGGTGCCCCGAGACTATGGCTACACCTTC	CASSRDRVPRDYGYTF
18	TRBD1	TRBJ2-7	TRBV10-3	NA	TGTGCCATCAGCGGGACAGGGCTTGGGCGGGGGATCTCCTACGAGCAGTACTTC	CAISGTGLGRGISYEQYF
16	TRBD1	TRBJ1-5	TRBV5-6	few	TGTGCCAGCAGCCCGGGACAGCCCTTCGCGGGTCAGCCCCAGCATTTT	CASSPGQPFAGQPQHF
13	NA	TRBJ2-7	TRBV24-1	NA	TGTGCCACCAGTGATCCGCGGGGCGACGAGCAGTACTTC	CATSDPRGDEQYF
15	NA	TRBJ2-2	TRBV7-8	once	TGTGCCAGCCGGGGGGACAGGATTAACACCGGGGAGCTGTTTTTT	CASRGDRINTGELFF
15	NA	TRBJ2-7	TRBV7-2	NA	TGTGCCAGCAGCCATATCGGCAGCGGTCTATACGAGCAGTACTTC	CASSHIGSGLYEQYF
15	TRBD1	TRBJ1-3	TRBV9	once	TGTGCCAGCACCCAGGGACAGAGCTCTGGAAACACCATATATTTT	CASTQGQSSGNTIYF
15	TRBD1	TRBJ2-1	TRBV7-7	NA	TGTGCCAGCAGCTTAGGGCAGGGGGCCCCCAATGAGCAGTTCTTC	CASSLGQGAPNEQFF
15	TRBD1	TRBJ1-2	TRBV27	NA	TGTGCCAGCAGTTCCATGGACAGGGGGAACTATGGCTACACCTTC	CASSSMDRGNYGYTF
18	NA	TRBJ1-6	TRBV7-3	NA	TGTGCCAGCAGCCGGAGGAGTTCTGGCGGGTCCTATAATTCACCCCTCCACTTT	CASSRRSSGGSYNSPLHF
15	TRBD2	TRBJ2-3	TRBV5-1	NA	TGCGCCAGCAGCTTATTTGCGGGGGGGATAGATACGCAGTATTTT	CASSLFAGGIDTQYF
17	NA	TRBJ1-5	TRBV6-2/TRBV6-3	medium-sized	TGTGCCAGCAGTTACTCGATGACTTTGCGGAATAATCAGCCCCAGCATTTT	CASSYSMTLRNNQPQHF
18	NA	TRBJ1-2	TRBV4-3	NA	TGCGCCAGCAGCCAAAATCCCGTTGGACACCAGCTTAACTATGGCTACACCTTC	CASSQNPVGHQLNYGYTF
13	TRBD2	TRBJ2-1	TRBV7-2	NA	TGTGCCAGCACCGGGACTAGCGTTAATGAGCAGTTCTTC	CASTGTSVNEQFF
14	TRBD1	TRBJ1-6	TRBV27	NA	TGTGCCAGCAGTCCTCGACAGGGCAATTCACCCCTCCACTTT	CASSPRQGNSPLHF
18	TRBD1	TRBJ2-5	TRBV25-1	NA	TGTGCCAGCAGCGCCCCCCCCGGGACAGGAGGAAGTCAAGAGACCCAGTACTTC	CASSAPPGTGGSQETQYF
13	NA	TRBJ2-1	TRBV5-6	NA	TGTGCCAGCAGCGTCGGGTCCTACAATGAGCAGTTCTTC	CASSVGSYNEQFF
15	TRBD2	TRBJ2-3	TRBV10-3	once	TGTGCCATCTCTCTAGCGGGGGGCCTCACAGATACGCAGTATTTT	CAISLAGGLTDTQYF
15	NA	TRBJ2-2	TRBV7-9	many	TGTGCCAGCAGCTTTGCGGATTTTGTTGAGTTTACGCTGTTTTTT	CASSFADFVEFTLFF
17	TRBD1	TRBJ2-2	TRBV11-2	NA	TGTGCCAGCAGCTTAATTAGGACAGGGGGAGGGCCCGGGGAGCTGTTTTTT	CASSLIRTGGGPGELFF
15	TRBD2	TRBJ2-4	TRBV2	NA	TGTGCCAGCGGGAGAGCGGGGGGTCACAAAAACATTCAGTACTTC	CASGRAGGHKNIQYF